The 8 T cell receptor beta chains presented below share a single source sample, sequenced in a study of T cell responses to AZD1222 COVID-19 vaccine. The method was immunoSEQ multiplex PCR; TCRdb's version includes in-frame clones alone and lacks a portion of them. This table holds 95,000 to 150,000 clones, 89% found once. The source was peripheral blood, collected on day 0 of AZD1222 vaccination. The source of these receptors is an adult in good health.

This clone was seen a few times. The gene calls are TRBV30 and TRBJ1-2, with 8 bases fitting TRBD1. This CDR3 region has 15 residues. V gave up 5 bases and J gave up 4 bases; unmatched junction bases: 12. The germline CDR1 and CDR2 sequences are GTSNPN and SVGIG (reference sequence). CDR3 bases: TGTGCCTGGGCAAAGACGACAGGGGAGATCTATGGCTACACCTTC. It specifies CAWAKTTGEIYGYTF.

J is TRBJ1-5 and V is TRBV27, with D unresolved. V was cut by 2 bases and J by 4 bases, with 6 bases left in between. The V gene's germline CDR1 is MNHEY and CDR2 SMNVEV (reference sequence). The CDR3 runs to 13 residues. The CDR3 nucleotides read TGTGCCAGCAGTTTACACGCAAATCAGCCCCAGCATTTT. This translates into CASSLHANQPQHF.

The J gene is TRBJ1-5, the V gene TRBV5-3; a weak D match, TRBD1 (5 bases). TRBV5-3 carries the ORF label, with uncertain function. Trimming pared 10 bases from V and 1 base from J, leaving 15 bases between. This CDR3 is 14 amino acids long. Written as DNA, the CDR3 is TGTGCCCCCACGGGAGCAGGGAGCAATCAGCCCCAGCATTTT. Protein: CAPTGAGSNQPQHF.

The V and J genes are TRBV6-5 and TRBJ1-1; possibly TRBD1 for D (5 bases). The CDR3 is 16 residues long. The V end was cut by 0 bases, the J end by 5 bases, with 16 bases between. The germline gives CDR1 MNHEY, CDR2 SVGAGI. DNA of the CDR3: TGTGCCAGCAGTTACTCGATTGGAAGGGGTGGTACTGAAGCTTTCTTT. The encoded protein is CASSYSIGRGGTEAFF.

The DNA of the CDR3 is TGTGCCAGTAGTATTATGACAGGGGGGACCAATGAGCAGTTCTTC. Amino acids: CASSIMTGGTNEQFF. The gene calls are TRBV19 and TRBJ2-1; 9 bases are shared with TRBD1. Germline V gene lookup returns CDR1 LNHDA and CDR2 SQIVND (reference sequence). Unmatched junction bases numbered 6, after V lost 3 bases and J lost 6 bases. There are 15 residues in the CDR3.

Here the CDR3 reads CASSPQGGPATPYGYTF. CDR3 nucleotide sequence: TGTGCCAGCAGTCCCCAGGGGGGGCCGGCGACCCCCTATGGCTACACCTTC. The chain couples TRBV28 to TRBJ1-2, with TRBD1 matching 7 bases. The CDR3 runs 17 residues. Germline V gives CDR1 MDHEN, CDR2 SYDVKM. V lost 5 bases, J lost 4 bases, and 16 bases stayed unmatched.

V usage is TRBV24-1 and J usage is TRBJ2-2; the match to TRBD2 covers 11 bases. Germline CDR1 is KGHDR and CDR2 is SFDVKD. V gave up 10 bases and J gave up 5 bases; unmatched junction bases: 5. CDR3 length: 14 residues. The CDR3 DNA follows: TGTGCCACACGGTCTAGCGGGAGGACCGGGGAGCTGTTTTTT. Its protein product is CATRSSGRTGELFF.

The chain carries TRBV5-4 and TRBJ1-1; TRBD1 might be the D (5 bases). Trimming left V 4 bases short and J 0 bases short, with 10 bases between. The CDR3 runs to 14 residues. Germline V gene lookup returns CDR1 SGHNT and CDR2 YYREEE (reference sequence). The chain's CDR3 is CASSIDSLNTEAFF. The CDR3 DNA follows: TGTGCCAGCAGCATTGACAGTCTGAACACTGAAGCTTTCTTT.